These 10 T cell receptor beta chains share one sample of origin, sequenced in a study of regulatory T cells in long-lasting Graves disease. Specified time point: persistent/refractory GD, antithyroid drugs over 5 years with positive TRAb. PBMCs were the source of the RNA used for TCR sequencing. Investigators prepared the TCR beta libraries by applying iRepertoire HTBI primers and Arm-PCR of CDR3 regions. In TCRdb, the multiplex PCR reads were re-called with MiXCR into one record per CDR3 protein. The table lists 650,000 to 850,000 distinct CDR3 sequences, roughly 30% of them singletons. The source was peripheral blood mononuclear cells (PBMCs), collected when the disease was refractory, from a patient treated with antithyroid drugs. These receptors all come from a female donor with Graves disease.

The chain couples TRBV2 to TRBJ2-3, with D hard to call. Germline V CDR1 and CDR2: SNHLY, FYNNEI. The CDR3 has 14 residues. With 6 bases removed from V and 0 bases from J, the gap between germline ends came to 10 bases. CDR3 nucleotide sequence: TGTGCCAGCAGGGTTGCGGCGAGCACAGATACGCAGTATTTT. Its protein product is CASRVAASTDTQYF.

This clonotype was observed a few times. This rearrangement joins TRBV29-1 to TRBJ2-5; D is perhaps TRBD1 (5 bases). Trimming cost V 6 bases and J 1 base, with 12 bases left between them. Germline CDR1 SQVTM, CDR2 ANQGSEA. The CDR3 contains 13 residues. For the CDR3, the DNA is TGCAGCGTACCAGGACAATCCCAAGAGACCCAGTACTTC. This gives the protein CSVPGQSQETQYF.

This clonotype appeared many times. This chain uses TRBV2 with TRBJ1-5; D unclear. The CDR3 is 17 amino acids. Deletions cut 4 bases from V and 3 bases from J, with 19 bases between. CDR1 is SNHLY, CDR2 FYNNEI, per germline. The CDR3 loop is CASSGVGLLNPNQPQHF. The DNA of the CDR3 is TGTGCCAGCAGTGGGGTTGGTCTACTAAATCCCAATCAGCCCCAGCATTTT.

Worth noting for this clonotype: This is likely a read error, given that the CDR3 carries no conserved phenylalanine or tryptophan at its end. V usage is TRBV7-9 and J usage is TRBJ1-1; TRBD1 agrees at 7 bases. J was trimmed by 1 base and V by 0 bases; bases with no gene match: 8. CDR1 and CDR2 from the germline V gene are SEHNR and FQNEAQ (reference sequence). CDR3 length: 17 amino acids. CDR3 amino acids: CASSLAVGTAKNTEAFS. The CDR3 DNA reads as TGTGCCAGCAGCTTAGCCGTCGGGACAGCGAAGAACACTGAAGCTTTCTCT.

This clonotype has just a few counts. The CDR3 nucleotides are TGTGCCAGCACCAGGGACAGGGTGAACACTGAAGCTTTCTTT. It yields the protein CASTRDRVNTEAFF. The chain is built from TRBV6-1 and TRBJ1-1, with 9 bases fitting TRBD1. Germline values: CDR1 MNHNS, CDR2 SASEGT. The CDR3 covers 14 residues. V dropped 7 bases and J dropped 0; count of bases not matched to a gene: 3.

The chain recombines TRBV7-6 with TRBJ1-1; D call uncertain. The V end lost 3 bases, the J end lost 3 bases, and 8 bases lay between the germline ends. The CDR3 contains 13 residues. Germline values: CDR1 SGHVS, CDR2 FNYEAQ. The CDR3 nucleotides read TGTGCCAGCAGCTTTCAGGCGGACACTGAAGCTTTCTTT. Amino acid sequence: CASSFQADTEAFF.

The V call is TRBV5-4, the J call TRBJ2-5, with TRBD1 matching 7 bases. Germline CDR1 is SGHNT and CDR2 is YYREEE (reference sequence). The length of the CDR3 is 15 residues. The ends lost 4 bases at V and 4 bases at J; junction bases unmatched: 10. The CDR3 sequence is CASSPNRDSRETQYF. The DNA for the CDR3 is TGTGCCAGCAGCCCAAACCGGGACAGTAGAGAGACCCAGTACTTC.

The V gene is TRBV7-3, the J gene TRBJ2-5, with D possibly matching TRBD1 (6 bases). Trimming left V 6 bases short and J 5 bases short, with 13 bases between. CDR1 and CDR2 from the germline V gene are SGHTA and FQGTGA. The length of the CDR3 is 13 residues. The CDR3 DNA follows: TGTGCCAGCAGTTTAGACAGGCTGGAGACCCAGTACTTC. Translated: CASSLDRLETQYF.

The rearrangement links TRBV11-1 to TRBJ1-1, with D perhaps matching TRBD1 (6 bases). This CDR3 spans 16 amino acids. Per the germline V gene, CDR1 is SGHAT and CDR2 is FQDESV (reference sequence). V lost 8 bases and J 0 bases, leaving 19 bases between the germline ends. The CDR3 DNA reads TGTGCCAGCGGGACCGGGGGGCAAGGTATGAACACTGAAGCTTTCTTT. It is translated as CASGTGGQGMNTEAFF. The full variable domain, rest sourced from reference TRBV11-1 and TRBJ1-1, is EAEVAQSPRYKITEKSQAVAFWCDPISGHATLYWYRQILGQGPELLVQFQDESVVDDSQLPKDRFSAERLKGVDSTLKIQPAELGDSAMYLCASGTGGQGMNTEAFFGQGTRLTVV.

The V gene is TRBV20-1, the J gene TRBJ2-1, with 7 bases lining up with TRBD1. Trimming took 6 bases from V and 7 from J; bases not matched to a gene: 12. From germline, CDR1 is DFQATT and CDR2 SNEGSKA (reference sequence). CDR3 length equals 14 residues. CDR3 loop: CSAPTGRGWNEQFF. Written as DNA, the CDR3 is TGCAGTGCCCCAACGGGCAGGGGGTGGAATGAGCAGTTCTTC.